Presented here are 22 T cell receptor beta chains from one specimen sequenced in a study of OX40 agonist ivuxolimab in advanced cancers. Sequencing used immunoSEQ multiplex PCR; TCRdb keeps in-frame clones, though not all of them. The sample consists of tens of thousands of clones, just over 85% of them appearing once. Sequencing used CD4+ or CD8+ T cells sorted from blood, obtained in a trial of the OX40 agonist ivuxolimab. Every receptor here comes from an adult with an advanced solid tumor such as melanoma, head and neck, liver or kidney cancer.

The chain is built from TRBV7-9 and TRBJ2-2; D ambiguous. The V gene lost 5 bases and the J gene lost 7 bases, with 11 bases spanning the gap. The CDR3 length is 13 residues. The germline V gene encodes CDR1 SEHNR and CDR2 FQNEAQ (reference sequence). CDR3 protein: CASSSRTGGELFF. The CDR3 nucleotides read TGTGCCAGCAGCAGCCGGACGGGCGGGGAGCTGTTTTTT.

This clone was seen once. The chain joins TRBV19 to TRBJ1-3, with D possibly matching TRBD1 (5 bases). Trimming took 3 bases from V and 4 from J, leaving 13 bases between them. The CDR3 consists of 15 residues. Looked up from germline, CDR1 is LNHDA and CDR2 is SQIVND (reference sequence). CDR3 sequence reads: CASSIQGLKGNTIYF. The DNA for the CDR3 is TGTGCCAGTAGTATTCAGGGACTGAAGGGAAACACCATATATTTT.

This chain joins TRBV4-2 and TRBJ1-2, with D maybe TRBD1 (6 bases). The CDR3 extends over 15 amino acids. The ends were cut back, 0 bases at V and 6 bases at J, with 14 bases in the middle. The germline V gene encodes CDR1 LGHNA and CDR2 YNFKEQ. CDR3 protein: CASSQEGRQGNGYTF. The CDR3 nucleotides are TGTGCCAGCAGCCAAGAAGGTCGGCAGGGGAATGGCTACACCTTC.

This chain joins TRBV6-5 and TRBJ1-1; perhaps TRBD1 as D (5 bases). Trimming left V 5 bases short and J 5 bases short, with 9 bases between. In germline, CDR1 is MNHEY, CDR2 SVGAGI. CDR3 size: 12 residues. The CDR3 DNA sequence: TGTGCCAGCAGTCGTTGGGGGACTGAAGCTTTCTTT. It translates to CASSRWGTEAFF.

This clone was seen once. CDR3 bases: TGTGCCAGCCTGTTGGACAGGGAGGACACTGAAGCTTTCTTT. Encoded protein: CASLLDREDTEAFF. The chain uses TRBV2 and TRBJ1-1; 8 bases match TRBD1. Germline V lookup: CDR1 SNHLY, CDR2 FYNNEI. With V trimmed by 8 bases and J by 3 bases, 8 bases remained unmatched. The CDR3 length is 14 residues.

In this sample, this clone turned up a few times. The chain joins TRBV7-3 to TRBJ2-7; D is unclear. CDR1 and CDR2 from the germline V gene are SGHTA and FQGTGA. V dropped 2 bases and J dropped 2 bases, with 10 bases sitting between them. The CDR3 loop spans 14 amino acids. The CDR3 DNA reads TGTGCCAGCAGCTTAGCTCCGGGTGCCTACGAGCAGTACTTC. The encoded protein is CASSLAPGAYEQYF.

This chain uses TRBV6-1 with TRBJ2-7; 9 bases are shared with TRBD1. The V gene's germline CDR1 is MNHNS and CDR2 SASEGT. CDR3 length: 12 residues. After removal of 8 bases from V and 4 bases from J, the junction contained 3 bases not matched to a gene. The CDR3 nucleotides are TGTGCCAGCCGGGACAGGGCGTACGAGCAGTACTTC. Encoded protein: CASRDRAYEQYF.

The count of this clone is one. This rearrangement joins TRBV29-1 to TRBJ1-1; D is undetermined. Germline lookup yields CDR1 SQVTM and CDR2 ANQGSEA. The length of the CDR3 is 12 residues. Between the trimmed V and J ends, which lost 5 bases and 1 base, there was a span of 8 bases. The CDR3 DNA is TGCAGCGTTTTTAGTGGGAACACTGAAGCTTTCTTT. Amino acid sequence: CSVFSGNTEAFF.

This clone was seen once. The V call is TRBV5-1, the J call TRBJ1-1; D perhaps matches TRBD1 (6 bases). Germline V gives CDR1 SGHRS, CDR2 YFSETQ. This CDR3 is 14 amino acids long. The germline V and J ends were trimmed by 4 bases and 7 bases, with 17 bases remaining between them. The CDR3 DNA follows: TGCGCCAGCAGCCCCACCGGGGGGCCGGGTGAAGCTTTCTTT. Its translation: CASSPTGGPGEAFF.

The rearrangement links TRBV18 to TRBJ1-3; D not resolved. CDR1 is KGHSH, CDR2 LQKENI, per germline. The CDR3 consists of 18 residues. Trimming pared 0 bases from V and 1 base from J, leaving 16 bases between. The CDR3: CASSPPREVAGSGNTIYF. The CDR3 bases are TGTGCCAGCTCACCACCTAGAGAGGTAGCCGGATCTGGAAACACCATATATTTT.

This chain links TRBV7-2 with TRBJ1-2; D ambiguous. Trimming shortened V by 2 bases and J by 4 bases, and 8 bases separated the two germline ends. The CDR3 has 13 amino acids. The germline V gene has CDR1 SGHTA and CDR2 FQGNSA. The CDR3 region is CASSLLAAYGYTF. The CDR3 DNA sequence: TGTGCCAGCAGCTTACTAGCAGCCTATGGCTACACCTTC.

This sequence joins TRBV10-3 and TRBJ1-2; D is perhaps TRBD1 (5 bases). CDR1 and CDR2 (germline): ENHRY, SYGVKD. Deletions cut 4 bases from V and 4 bases from J, with 7 bases between. The CDR3 is 12 amino acids. The CDR3 here is CAISGDSYGYTF. The CDR3 nucleotides are TGTGCCATCAGTGGTGACAGCTATGGCTACACCTTC.

The chain links TRBV5-4 to TRBJ2-3, with 13 bases fitting TRBD2. Germline assignment: CDR1 SGHNT and CDR2 YYREEE (reference sequence). CDR3 length: 17 amino acids. The V gene end was trimmed by 5 bases and the J gene end by 0 bases; junction bases not matched to a gene: 6. The DNA of the CDR3 is TGTGCCAGCAGAACGGGACTAGCGGGAAGGAGCACAGATACGCAGTATTTT. Translating it yields CASRTGLAGRSTDTQYF.

This clone was seen once. The gene calls are TRBV28 and TRBJ2-4; no clear D. Looked up from germline, CDR1 is MDHEN and CDR2 is SYDVKM. The CDR3 runs to 15 residues. Trimming removed 6 bases at V and 0 bases at J, with 12 bases between. The DNA of the CDR3 is TGTGCCAGCAGACCTCCTGGGGTAGCCAAAAACATTCAGTACTTC. Translated, it gives CASRPPGVAKNIQYF. The entire variable domain, with the rest obtained from reference TRBV28 and TRBJ2-4, is as follows: DVKVTQSSRYLVKRTGEKVFLECVQDMDHENMFWYRQDPGLGLRLIYFSYDVKMKEKGDIPEGYSVSREKKERFSLILESASTNQTSMYLCASRPPGVAKNIQYFGAGTRLSVL.

The chain links TRBV28 to TRBJ2-1, with a tentative D call TRBD2 (6 bases). Trimming shortened V by 0 bases and J by 5 bases, and 17 bases separated the two germline ends. From germline, CDR1 is MDHEN and CDR2 SYDVKM. CDR3 length: 17 residues. This CDR3 reads CASSLWEQSGGNNEQFF. CDR3 in DNA: TGTGCCAGCAGTTTATGGGAACAGTCAGGCGGGAACAATGAGCAGTTCTTC.

As regards this clone: Other DNA sequences in the same sample also yield this CDR3. V and J are TRBV6-5 and TRBJ2-7; TRBD1 agrees at 9 bases. Germline lookup yields CDR1 MNHEY and CDR2 SVGAGI. The CDR3 is made up of 14 amino acids. V was pared by 0 bases and J by 6 bases, with 3 bases of the junction left unmatched. The DNA for the CDR3 is TGTGCCAGCAGTTACTCCGGGACAGGGTCCGAGCAGTACTTC. This encodes CASSYSGTGSEQYF.

The chain couples TRBV28 to TRBJ2-7; 12 bases line up with TRBD1. This CDR3 comprises 16 residues. Germline CDR1 is MDHEN and CDR2 is SYDVKM. V lost 7 bases and J lost 3; bases outside the gene matches: 10. CDR3 DNA: TGTGCCAGCACCGAAACGGGGACAGGGGGCTTCTACGAGCAGTACTTC. Protein sequence: CASTETGTGGFYEQYF.

J is TRBJ2-1 and V is TRBV6-1; 8 nucleotides line up with TRBD2. CDR1 and CDR2 (germline): MNHNS, SASEGT. The CDR3 is 13 amino acids. J was trimmed by 3 bases and V by 8 bases; bases with no gene match: 3. The CDR3 DNA is TGTGCCAGCGAGAGCGGGAGCTACAATGAGCAGTTCTTC. It translates to CASESGSYNEQFF.

V usage is TRBV27 and J usage is TRBJ1-5; D perhaps matches TRBD1 (5 bases). Germline CDR1 MNHEY, CDR2 SMNVEV (reference sequence). V was pared by 5 bases and J by 5 bases, with 16 bases between. This CDR3 has 15 amino acids. The CDR3 sequence: CASSPIQGRDQPQHF. In DNA, the CDR3 is TGTGCCAGCAGTCCGATTCAGGGTCGCGATCAGCCCCAGCATTTT.

The table lists this clone with a count of one. The chain couples TRBV7-2 to TRBJ2-3; D is undetermined. Germline CDR1 SGHTA, CDR2 FQGNSA. The CDR3 totals 12 residues. Deletions cut 5 bases from V and 6 bases from J, with 9 bases between. The CDR3 coding sequence is TGTGCCAGCAGCGTGATAGTTGATACGCAGTATTTT. As protein: CASSVIVDTQYF.

The V gene is TRBV4-1, the J gene TRBJ1-4; weak D call: TRBD1 (5 bases). The CDR3 is 17 residues long. Germline V gives CDR1 MGHRA, CDR2 YSYEKL. The V end was cut by 7 bases, the J end by 0 bases, with 18 bases between. The CDR3, as DNA: TGCGCCAGCACCCGGAGGTGGGGGGAGGCAACTAATGAAAAACTGTTTTTT. Amino acids: CASTRRWGEATNEKLFF.

CDR3 DNA: TGTGCCAGCAGCCCAGGGGAGGGGGCACAAGAGACCCAGTACTTC. It specifies CASSPGEGAQETQYF. The gene calls are TRBV5-8 and TRBJ2-5; D may match TRBD1 or TRBD2 (7 bases each). V was pared by 4 bases and J by 2 bases, with 15 bases between. CDR1 SGHTS and CDR2 YDEGEE come from the germline V gene. This CDR3 region has 15 residues.